The T cell receptor (beta chain) described here comes from a study of CD8 T cells in ankylosing spondylitis. Whole-study results and caveats: Ankylosing spondylitis blood seemed to carry a telltale TCR beta motif made of under ten highly homologous variants.

This clonotype was seen at least ten times. Its antigen is unknown. A single record per CDR3 protein comes from TCRdb applying MiXCR to the 5' RACE reads. The sample contains some 290,000 distinct CDR3 sequences, 20% of which appear only once. The CDR3 is 12 amino acids. Trimming took 5 bases from V and 6 from J, leaving 10 bases between them. The specimen was blood, either unsorted or a sorted T cell fraction (not recorded which). The receptor was isolated from a male donor with ankylosing spondylitis or in good health (not recorded which). This chain uses TRBV12-3 or TRBV12-4 with TRBJ1-2, with D possibly being TRBD1 (5 bases). CDR3 residues: CASSRGWDGYTF. CDR3 nucleotides: TGTGCCAGCAGTCGGGGCTGGGATGGCTACACCTTC.